Here is one TCR beta chain with its context. Original data processing: For nucleated cells, counts were estimated from reference gene primer amplification. Here immunoSEQ multiplex PCR was the method, and the copy in TCRdb shows in-frame clones only, minus some. D and trimming were read from the DNA, whereas the V and J calls and clone size are those reported in that table. The sample yields over 150,000 clones, about nine tenths seen once. This entry is derived from a study of blood T cell repertoires in COVID-19. The wider study: Nucleic acid was either cDNA or gDNA, and it came from T cells, B-cell-depleted T cells, or PBMCs.

Looked up from germline, CDR1 is WNHNN and CDR2 is SYGVQD (reference sequence). The CDR3 contains 16 residues. V shed 1 base and J shed 4 bases, with 15 bases lying between them. Categorization into cohorts depended on clinical history that participants reported. This TCR was sampled from a woman in her late teens or twenties who had recovered from COVID-19. Sequenced input: PBMCs or T cells enriched from blood (not recorded which). The chain has TRBV10-1 and TRBJ2-3; D possibly corresponds to TRBD2 (6 bases). The CDR3 here is CASSELAGSMADTQYF. The DNA of the CDR3 is TGCGCCAGCAGTGAGTTGGCGGGGTCAATGGCAGATACGCAGTATTTT.